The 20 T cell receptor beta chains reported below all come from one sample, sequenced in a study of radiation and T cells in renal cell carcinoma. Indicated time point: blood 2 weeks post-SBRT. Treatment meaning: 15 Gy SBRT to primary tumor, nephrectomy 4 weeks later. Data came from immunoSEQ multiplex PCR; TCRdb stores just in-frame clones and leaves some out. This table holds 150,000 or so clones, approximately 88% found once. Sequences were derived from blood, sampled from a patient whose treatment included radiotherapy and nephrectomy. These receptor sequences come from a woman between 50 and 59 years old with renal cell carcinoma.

CDR3 sequence reads: CASSRGGAETQYF. The CDR3 nucleotides read TGTGCCAGCAGCCGCGGGGGGGCTGAGACCCAGTACTTC. The rearrangement links TRBV7-9 to TRBJ2-5; TRBD2 aligns across 9 bases. The CDR3 is made up of 13 amino acids. With 5 bases clipped from V and 5 bases from J, the junction kept 3 bases outside the gene matches. Germline V lookup: CDR1 SEHNR, CDR2 FQNEAQ (reference sequence). Complete variable domain (other parts from reference TRBV7-9 and TRBJ2-5): DTGVSQNPRHKITKRGQNVTFRCDPISEHNRLYWYRQTLGQGPEFLTYFQNEAQLEKSRLLSDRFSAERPKGSFSTLEIQRTEQGDSAMYLCASSRGGAETQYFGPGTRLLVL.

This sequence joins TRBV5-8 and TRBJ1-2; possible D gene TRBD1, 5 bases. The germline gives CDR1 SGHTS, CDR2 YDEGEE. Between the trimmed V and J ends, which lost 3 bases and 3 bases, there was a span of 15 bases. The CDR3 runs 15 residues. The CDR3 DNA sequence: TGTGCCAGCAGCTACCCCGGGGGACCTGACTATGGCTACACCTTC. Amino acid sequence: CASSYPGGPDYGYTF.

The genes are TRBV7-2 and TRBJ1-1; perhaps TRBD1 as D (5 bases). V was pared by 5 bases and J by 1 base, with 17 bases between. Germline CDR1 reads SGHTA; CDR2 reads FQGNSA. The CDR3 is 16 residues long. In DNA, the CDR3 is TGTGCCAGCAGCCCGCCGGGGGAGGGACGGAACACTGAAGCTTTCTTT. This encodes CASSPPGEGRNTEAFF.

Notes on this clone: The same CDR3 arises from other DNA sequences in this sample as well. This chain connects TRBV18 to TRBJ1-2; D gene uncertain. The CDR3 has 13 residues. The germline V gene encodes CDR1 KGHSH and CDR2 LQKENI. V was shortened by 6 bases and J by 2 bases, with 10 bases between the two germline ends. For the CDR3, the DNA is TGTGCCAGCTCTCCGGACGGGAACTATGGCTACACCTTC. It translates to CASSPDGNYGYTF.

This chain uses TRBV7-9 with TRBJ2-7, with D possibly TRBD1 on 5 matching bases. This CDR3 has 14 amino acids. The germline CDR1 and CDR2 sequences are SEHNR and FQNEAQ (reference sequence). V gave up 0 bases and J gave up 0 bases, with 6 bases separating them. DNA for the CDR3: TGTGCCAGCAGCTTAGCGGGGCACTCCTACGAGCAGTACTTC. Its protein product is CASSLAGHSYEQYF.

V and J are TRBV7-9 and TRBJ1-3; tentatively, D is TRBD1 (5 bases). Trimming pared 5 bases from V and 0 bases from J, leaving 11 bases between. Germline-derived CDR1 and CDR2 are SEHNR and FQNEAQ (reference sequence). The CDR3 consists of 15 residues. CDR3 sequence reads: CASSQNGGSGNTIYF. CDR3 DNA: TGTGCCAGCAGCCAAAACGGGGGCTCTGGAAACACCATATATTTT.

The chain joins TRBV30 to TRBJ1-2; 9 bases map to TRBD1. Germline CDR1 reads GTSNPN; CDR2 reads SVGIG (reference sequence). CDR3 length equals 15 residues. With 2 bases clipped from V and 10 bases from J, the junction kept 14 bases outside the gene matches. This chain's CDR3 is CAWSPRWGQGLDYTF. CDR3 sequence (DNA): TGTGCCTGGAGTCCCCGGTGGGGACAGGGATTGGACTACACCTTC.

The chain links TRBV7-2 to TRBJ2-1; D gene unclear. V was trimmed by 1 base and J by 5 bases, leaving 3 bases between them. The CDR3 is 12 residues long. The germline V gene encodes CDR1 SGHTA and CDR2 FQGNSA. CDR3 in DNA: TGTGCCAGCAGCTTAGAACACAATGAGCAGTTCTTC. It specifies CASSLEHNEQFF.

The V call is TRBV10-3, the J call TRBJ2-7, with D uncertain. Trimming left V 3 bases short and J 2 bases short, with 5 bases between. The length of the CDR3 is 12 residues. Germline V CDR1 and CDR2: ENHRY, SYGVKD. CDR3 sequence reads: CAISDSTYEQYF. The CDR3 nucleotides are TGTGCCATCAGTGACAGCACCTACGAGCAGTACTTC.

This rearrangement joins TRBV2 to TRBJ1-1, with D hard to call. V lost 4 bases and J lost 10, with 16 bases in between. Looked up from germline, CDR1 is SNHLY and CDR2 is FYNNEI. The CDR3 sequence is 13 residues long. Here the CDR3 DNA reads TGTGCCAGCAGTGTAGGCCTGGAGGGTGGAGCTTTCTTT. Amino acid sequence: CASSVGLEGGAFF. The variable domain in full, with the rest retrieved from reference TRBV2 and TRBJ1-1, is EPEVTQTPSHQVTQMGQEVILRCVPISNHLYFYWYRQILGQKVEFLVSFYNNEISEKSEIFDDQFSVERPDGSNFTLKIRSTKLEDSAMYFCASSVGLEGGAFFGQGTRLTVV.

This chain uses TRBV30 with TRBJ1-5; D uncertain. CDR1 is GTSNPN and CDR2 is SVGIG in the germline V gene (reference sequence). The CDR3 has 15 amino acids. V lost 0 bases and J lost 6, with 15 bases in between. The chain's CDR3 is CAWSVLGSQSQPQHF. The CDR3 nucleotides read TGTGCCTGGAGTGTACTGGGATCACAGAGTCAGCCCCAGCATTTT.

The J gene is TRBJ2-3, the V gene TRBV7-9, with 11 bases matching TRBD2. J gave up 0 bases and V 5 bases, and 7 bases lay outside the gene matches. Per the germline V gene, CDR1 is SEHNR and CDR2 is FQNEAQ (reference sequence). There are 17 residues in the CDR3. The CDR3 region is CASSQSSSGGSTDTQYF. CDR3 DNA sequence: TGTGCCAGCAGCCAATCTTCTAGCGGGGGGAGCACAGATACGCAGTATTTT.

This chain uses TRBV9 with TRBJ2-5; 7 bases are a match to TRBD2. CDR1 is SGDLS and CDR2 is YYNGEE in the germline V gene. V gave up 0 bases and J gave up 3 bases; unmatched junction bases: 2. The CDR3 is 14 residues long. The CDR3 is CASSVGGGKETQYF. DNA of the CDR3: TGTGCCAGCAGCGTAGGCGGGGGAAAAGAGACCCAGTACTTC.

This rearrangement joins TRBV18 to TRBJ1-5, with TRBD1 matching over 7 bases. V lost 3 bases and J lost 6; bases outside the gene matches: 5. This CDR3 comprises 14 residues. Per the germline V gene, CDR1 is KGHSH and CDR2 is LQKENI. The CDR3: CASSPTGDTQPQHF. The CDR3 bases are TGTGCCAGCTCACCTACAGGGGATACTCAGCCCCAGCATTTT.

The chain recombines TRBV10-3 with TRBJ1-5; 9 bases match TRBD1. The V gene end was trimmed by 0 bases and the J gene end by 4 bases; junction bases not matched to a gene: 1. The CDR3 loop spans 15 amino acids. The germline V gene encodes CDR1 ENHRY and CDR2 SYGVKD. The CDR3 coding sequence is TGTGCCATCAGTGAGTCAGACAGGGGGAATCAGCCCCAGCATTTT. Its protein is CAISESDRGNQPQHF.

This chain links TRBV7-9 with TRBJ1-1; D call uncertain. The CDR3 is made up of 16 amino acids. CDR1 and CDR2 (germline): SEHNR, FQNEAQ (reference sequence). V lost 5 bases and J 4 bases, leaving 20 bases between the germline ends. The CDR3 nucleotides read TGTGCCAGCAGCCCTTTGGAGGCCTGGAGGGCCACTGAAGCTTTCTTT. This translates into CASSPLEAWRATEAFF.

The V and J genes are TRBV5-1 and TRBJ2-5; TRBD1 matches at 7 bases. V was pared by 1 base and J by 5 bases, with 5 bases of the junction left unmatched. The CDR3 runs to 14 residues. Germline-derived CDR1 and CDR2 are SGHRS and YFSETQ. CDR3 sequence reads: CASSLSQGRETQYF. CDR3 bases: TGCGCCAGCAGCTTGTCACAGGGGCGGGAGACCCAGTACTTC.

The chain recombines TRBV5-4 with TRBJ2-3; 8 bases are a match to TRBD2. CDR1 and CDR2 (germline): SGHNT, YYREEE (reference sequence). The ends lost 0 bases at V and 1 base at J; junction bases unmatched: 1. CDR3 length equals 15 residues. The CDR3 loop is CASSLERGRTDTQYF. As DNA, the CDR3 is TGTGCCAGCAGCTTGGAGCGGGGGCGCACAGATACGCAGTATTTT. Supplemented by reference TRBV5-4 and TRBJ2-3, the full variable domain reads ETGVTQSPTHLIKTRGQQVTLRCSSQSGHNTVSWYQQALGQGPQFIFQYYREEENGRGNFPPRFSGLQFPNYSSELNVNALELDDSALYLCASSLERGRTDTQYFGPGTRLTVL.

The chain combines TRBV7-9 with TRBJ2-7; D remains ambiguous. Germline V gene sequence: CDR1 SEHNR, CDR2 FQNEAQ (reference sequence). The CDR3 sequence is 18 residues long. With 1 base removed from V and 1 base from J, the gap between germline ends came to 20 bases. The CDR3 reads CASSLVGYGTMGSYEQYF. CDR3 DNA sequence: TGTGCCAGCAGCTTAGTTGGATACGGTACCATGGGATCCTACGAGCAGTACTTC.

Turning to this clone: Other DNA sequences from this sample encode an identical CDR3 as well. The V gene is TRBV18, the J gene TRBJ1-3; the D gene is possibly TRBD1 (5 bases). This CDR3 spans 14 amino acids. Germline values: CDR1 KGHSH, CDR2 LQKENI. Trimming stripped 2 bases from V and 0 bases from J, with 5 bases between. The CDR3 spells CASSPGTSGNTIYF. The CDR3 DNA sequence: TGTGCCAGCTCACCAGGGACCTCTGGAAACACCATATATTTT.